A selection of T cell receptor beta chains follows, all from one sample in a study of cytomegalovirus exposure and HLA in healthy donors. The repertoire was sequenced with immunoSEQ multiplex PCR; TCRdb's copy has only in-frame clones and lacks some. The table lists tens of thousands of clones, about 80% of them singletons. Sequenced: PBMCs. Every receptor here comes from a man aged 50 or older in good health and CMV-seronegative. The CDR3 runs from the conserved cysteine through the conserved F or W. Fields, in order: V gene, clone size, J gene, D gene, CDR3 DNA, CDR3 protein. A D gene is named only where the DNA matches it firmly. The size of a clone is reported for some rows only, either as once, few or many, or as a class for expanded clones.

>TRBV5-1|once|TRBJ2-1|.
TGCGCCAGCAGCAGATTAAATGGGCGGGATAATGAGCAGTTCTTC
CASSRLNGRDNEQFF
>TRBV12-5|.|TRBJ2-1|.
TGTGCTAGTGGCCTGTACAATGAGCAGTTCTTC
CASGLYNEQFF
>TRBV6-5|.|TRBJ2-6|.
TGTGCCAGCAGCTTGGGCATCTCTGGGGCCAACGTCCTGACTTTC
CASSLGISGANVLTF
>TRBV20-1|.|TRBJ2-5|.
TGCAGTGCTAGAGGCGAAGAGACCCAGTACTTC
CSARGEETQYF
>TRBV18|.|TRBJ2-7|.
TGTGCCAGCTCACCCCCCACAGGCACCCACGAGCAGTACTTC
CASSPPTGTHEQYF
>TRBV2|.|TRBJ2-7|.
TGTGCCAGCGGCAACTCCTACGAGCAGTACTTC
CASGNSYEQYF
>TRBV5-5|once|TRBJ1-4|.
TGTGCCAGCAGCTTCGAGGCCTGGAATGAAAAACTGTTTTTT
CASSFEAWNEKLFF
>TRBV5-1|.|TRBJ1-5|.
TGCGCCAGCAGCTCGGGGGGCAGCGTCAATCAGCCCCAGCATTTT
CASSSGGSVNQPQHF
>TRBV19|.|TRBJ2-2|.
TGTGCCAGTAGTATAGGCAGGGGGGTCGGGGAGCTGTTTTTT
CASSIGRGVGELFF
>TRBV15|.|TRBJ1-6|.
TGTGCCACCAGCAGAGATCAACAGGGTGATTCACCCCTCCACTTT
CATSRDQQGDSPLHF
>TRBV2|.|TRBJ1-3|.
TGTGCCAGCAGTGAGGTAGTGAAGGGAAACACCATATATTTT
CASSEVVKGNTIYF
>TRBV29-1|medium-sized|TRBJ2-1|TRBD2
TGCAGCGCTGAGAGCGGGGGGGGCTACAATGAGCAGTTCTTC
CSAESGGGYNEQFF
>TRBV7-9|.|TRBJ2-1|TRBD2
TGTGCCAGCAGCTTATATGGGACTAGCGGGCAACACAATGAGCAGTTCTTC
CASSLYGTSGQHNEQFF
>TRBV15|.|TRBJ2-7|.
TGTGCCACCAGCAGAGAGCAGGGCCCCAAATCCTACGAGCAGTACTTC
CATSREQGPKSYEQYF
>TRBV4-2|.|TRBJ2-1|.
TGTGCCAGCAGCCGCGGGACCGAACAAAATGAGCAGTTCTTC
CASSRGTEQNEQFF
>TRBV2|few|TRBJ1-5|TRBD1
TGTGCCAGTGGGACAGTTTATAGCAATCAGCCCCAGCATTTT
CASGTVYSNQPQHF
>TRBV4-3|.|TRBJ1-1|TRBD1
TGCGCCAGCAGCCAAGGGCTGGGACAGGGGCGCACTGAAGCTTTCTTT
CASSQGLGQGRTEAFF
>TRBV2|.|TRBJ1-5|.
TGTGCCAGCAGTGGAGGGCGGTCTGATCAGCCCCAGCATTTT
CASSGGRSDQPQHF
>TRBV5-1|.|TRBJ1-3|.
TGCGCCAGCAGCTTGCCACAGTCCGTCTCTGGAAACACCATATATTTT
CASSLPQSVSGNTIYF
>TRBV15|.|TRBJ2-1|.
TGTGCCACCAGCAGGACACAGGGTAGTGAGCAGTTCTTC
CATSRTQGSEQFF
>TRBV7-2|.|TRBJ2-7|.
TGTGCCAGCAGCTCAGGGCCCTTTGACGAGCAGTACTTC
CASSSGPFDEQYF
>TRBV28|.|TRBJ1-1|.
TGTGCCAGCACGGGGAACACTGAAGCTTTCTTT
CASTGNTEAFF
>TRBV29-1|few|TRBJ2-7|TRBD1
TGCAGCGTGGACGGGACAGAGACCTACGAGCAGTACTTC
CSVDGTETYEQYF
>TRBV9|.|TRBJ2-2|TRBD2
TGTGCCAGCAGCTGGGAGGGGACCGGGGAGCTGTTTTTT
CASSWEGTGELFF
>TRBV6-5|.|TRBJ1-1|.
TGTGCCAGCAGGGACAGATCGAACACTGAAGCTTTCTTT
CASRDRSNTEAFF
>TRBV6-1|.|TRBJ1-4|TRBD1
TGTGCCAGCACCTTGAACAGGGGGATAGGGGAAAAACTGTTTTTT
CASTLNRGIGEKLFF
>TRBV5-1|.|TRBJ2-5|.
TGCGCCAGCAGCCTGGTAGCGAACCAAGAGACCCAGTACTTC
CASSLVANQETQYF
>TRBV2|.|TRBJ2-2|TRBD1
TGTGCCAGCAGAGGACAGGGGGTCAACACCGGGGAGCTGTTTTTT
CASRGQGVNTGELFF
>TRBV6-4|.|TRBJ2-2|TRBD1
TGTGCCAGCAGACAGGGGGCATACACCGGGGAGCTGTTTTTT
CASRQGAYTGELFF
>TRBV5-4|.|TRBJ2-2|TRBD1
TGTGCCAGCAGCCGGACAGGGCGGGACAACGGGGAGCTGTTTTTT
CASSRTGRDNGELFF
>TRBV7-3|.|TRBJ2-2|TRBD2
TGTGCCAGCAGCCCGGGGGGGACCGGGGAGCTGTTTTTT
CASSPGGTGELFF
>TRBV21-1|.|TRBJ2-3|.
TGTGCCAGCAGCGAGCCTCGGGGGGACACAGATACGCAGTATTTT
CASSEPRGDTDTQYF
>TRBV11-2|.|TRBJ1-1|TRBD1
TGTGCCAGCAGCTTAAGGGGCCCCGGGACAGGGCCTGCTTTCTTT
CASSLRGPGTGPAFF
>TRBV18|once|TRBJ2-2|.
TGTGCCAGCTCACCGTCAGGGTGGAACACCGGGGAGCTGTTTTTT
CASSPSGWNTGELFF
>TRBV29-1|.|TRBJ1-2|.
TGCAGCGTCATTGACGCAGGGTATAACTATGGCTACACCTTC
CSVIDAGYNYGYTF
>TRBV2|.|TRBJ1-6|TRBD1
TGTGCCAGCTCCCGGACAGGGATAGGTTCACCCCTCCACTTT
CASSRTGIGSPLHF
>TRBV7-9|.|TRBJ1-1|TRBD1
TGTGCCAGCAGCGCCCGACAGGGGGTCGTTGAAGCTTTCTTT
CASSARQGVVEAFF
>TRBV9|.|TRBJ2-5|.
TGTGCCAGCAGCGCAGAGGGGGGGCCCGGGGAGACCCAGTACTTC
CASSAEGGPGETQYF
>TRBV9|.|TRBJ2-3|.
TGTGCCAGCAGCGTAGGGGAGCCAGATACGCAGTATTTT
CASSVGEPDTQYF
>TRBV11-3|once|TRBJ2-2|TRBD2
TGTGCCAGCAGCTTTAGTAGCGGGGGGTCCGGCACCGGGGAGCTGTTTTTT
CASSFSSGGSGTGELFF
>TRBV6-1|.|TRBJ2-5|TRBD2
TGTGCCAGCAGTGAAGCGGCCCTAGCGGGGGGCCCCGGCGGGGAGACCCAGTACTTC
CASSEAALAGGPGGETQYF
>TRBV11-2|.|TRBJ2-4|.
TGTGCCAGCAGTGTCAGACGTGAGGGGGTTCTAGCCAAAAACATTCAGTACTTC
CASSVRREGVLAKNIQYF
>TRBV4-2|.|TRBJ2-7|.
TGTGCCAGCAGCCATACGAGGGACGAGCAGTACTTC
CASSHTRDEQYF